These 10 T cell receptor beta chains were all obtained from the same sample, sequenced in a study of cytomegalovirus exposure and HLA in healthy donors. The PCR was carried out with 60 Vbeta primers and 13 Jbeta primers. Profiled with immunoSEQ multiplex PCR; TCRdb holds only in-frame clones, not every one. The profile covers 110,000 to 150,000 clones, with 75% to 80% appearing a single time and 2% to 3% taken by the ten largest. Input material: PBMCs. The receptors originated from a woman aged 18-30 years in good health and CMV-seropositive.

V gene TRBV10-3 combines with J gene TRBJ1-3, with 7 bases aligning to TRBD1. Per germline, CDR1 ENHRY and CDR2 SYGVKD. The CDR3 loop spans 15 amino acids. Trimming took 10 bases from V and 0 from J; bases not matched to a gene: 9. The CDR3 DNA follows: TGTGCCAGCTCGGGACAGTGGAGCTCTGGAAACACCATATATTTT. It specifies CASSGQWSSGNTIYF.

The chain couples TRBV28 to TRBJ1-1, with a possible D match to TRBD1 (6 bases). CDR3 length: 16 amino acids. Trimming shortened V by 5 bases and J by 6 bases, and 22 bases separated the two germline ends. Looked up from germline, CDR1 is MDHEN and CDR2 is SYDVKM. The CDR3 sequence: CASSPLGGTVDPEAFF. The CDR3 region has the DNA TGTGCCAGCAGTCCGTTAGGGGGAACGGTCGATCCTGAAGCTTTCTTT. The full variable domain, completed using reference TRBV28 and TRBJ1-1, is DVKVTQSSRYLVKRTGEKVFLECVQDMDHENMFWYRQDPGLGLRLIYFSYDVKMKEKGDIPEGYSVSREKKERFSLILESASTNQTSMYLCASSPLGGTVDPEAFFGQGTRLTVV.

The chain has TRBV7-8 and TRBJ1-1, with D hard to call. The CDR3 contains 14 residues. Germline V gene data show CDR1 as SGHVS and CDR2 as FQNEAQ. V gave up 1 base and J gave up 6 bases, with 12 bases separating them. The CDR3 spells CASSLEAPSAEAFF. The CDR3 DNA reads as TGTGCCAGCAGCTTAGAGGCCCCCAGCGCTGAAGCTTTCTTT.

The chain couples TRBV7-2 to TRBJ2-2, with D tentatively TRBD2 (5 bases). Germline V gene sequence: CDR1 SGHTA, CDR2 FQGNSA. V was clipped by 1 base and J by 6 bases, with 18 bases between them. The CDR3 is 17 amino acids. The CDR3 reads CASSLVRRGRAAGELFF. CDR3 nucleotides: TGTGCCAGCAGCTTAGTTCGACGGGGAAGAGCGGCCGGGGAGCTGTTTTTT.

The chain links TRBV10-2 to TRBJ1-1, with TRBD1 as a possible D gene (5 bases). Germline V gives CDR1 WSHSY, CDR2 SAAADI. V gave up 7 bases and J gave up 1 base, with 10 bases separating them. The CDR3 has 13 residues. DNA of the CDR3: TGCGCCAGCACTCCCGGGGGGAACACTGAAGCTTTCTTT. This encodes CASTPGGNTEAFF.

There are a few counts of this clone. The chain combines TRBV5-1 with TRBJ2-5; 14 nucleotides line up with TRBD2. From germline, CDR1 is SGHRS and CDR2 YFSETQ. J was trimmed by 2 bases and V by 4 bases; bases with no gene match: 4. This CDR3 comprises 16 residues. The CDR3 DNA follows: TGCGCCAGCAGCCTGACTAGCGGGGGGGCGCAAGAGACCCAGTACTTC. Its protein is CASSLTSGGAQETQYF. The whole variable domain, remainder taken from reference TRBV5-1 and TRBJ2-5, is KAGVTQTPRYLIKTRGQQVTLSCSPISGHRSVSWYQQTPGQGLQFLFEYFSETQRNKGNFPGRFSGRQFSNSRSEMNVSTLELGDSALYLCASSLTSGGAQETQYFGPGTRLLVL.

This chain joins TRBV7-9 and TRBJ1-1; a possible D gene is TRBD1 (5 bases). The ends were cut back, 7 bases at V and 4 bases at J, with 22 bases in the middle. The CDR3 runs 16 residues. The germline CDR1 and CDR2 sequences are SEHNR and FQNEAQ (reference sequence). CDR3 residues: CASTYLGVREGTEAFF. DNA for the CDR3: TGTGCCAGCACCTACCTAGGGGTACGGGAGGGCACTGAAGCTTTCTTT.

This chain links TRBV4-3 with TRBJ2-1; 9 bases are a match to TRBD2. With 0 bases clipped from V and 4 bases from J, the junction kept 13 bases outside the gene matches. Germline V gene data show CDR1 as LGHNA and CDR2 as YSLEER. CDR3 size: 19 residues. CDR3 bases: TGCGCCAGCAGCCAAGATTCGGGGGGTAGCGGGGGACCATACAATGAGCAGTTCTTC. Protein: CASSQDSGGSGGPYNEQFF.

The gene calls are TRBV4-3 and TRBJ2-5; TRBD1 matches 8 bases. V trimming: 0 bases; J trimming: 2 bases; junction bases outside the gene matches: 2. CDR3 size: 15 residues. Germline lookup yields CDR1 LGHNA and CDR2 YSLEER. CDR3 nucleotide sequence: TGCGCCAGCAGCCAAGAAACAGGGGGACAAGAGACCCAGTACTTC. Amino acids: CASSQETGGQETQYF.

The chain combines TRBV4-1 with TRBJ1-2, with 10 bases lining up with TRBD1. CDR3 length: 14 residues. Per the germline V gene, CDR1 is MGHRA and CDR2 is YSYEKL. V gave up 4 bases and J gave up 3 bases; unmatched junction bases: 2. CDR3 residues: CASSRTGGDYGYTF. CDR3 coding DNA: TGCGCCAGCAGCCGGACAGGGGGGGACTATGGCTACACCTTC.